This T cell receptor beta chain was profiled in a study of T cell responses to AZD1222 COVID-19 vaccine. Study-wide results and caveats: The sample set comprised mostly white British donors with more females, and clonal diversity was possibly underestimated. Increased Spike-specific TCR breadth and depth were observed after two AZD1222 doses.

CDR3 length: 13 residues. Concerning this clone: Its target is unknown. The junction departs from germline at one end; a sequencing error may be responsible.

TCRdb's table, derived via immunoSEQ multiplex PCR, lists solely in-frame clones and lacks some. The repertoire holds 100,000 to 150,000 clones, with roughly nine tenths as singletons. The TCR was taken from an adult in good health. Sequenced here: peripheral blood, sampled on day 0 of AZD1222 vaccination. This chain joins TRBV12-3 or TRBV12-4 and TRBJ2-3; D unresolved. This CDR3 reads CASSYFSTDTQYF. The CDR3 region has the DNA TGTGCCAGTAGTTATTTTTCCACAGATACGCAGTATTTT.